This T cell receptor beta chain stems from a study of post-analysis software for immune sequencing data. Study in general: Several disease courses (relapsing-remitting, secondary progressive and progressive-relapsing) of multiple sclerosis were included. Points from the study as a whole: Multiple sclerosis was associated with a significant reduction in normalized Chao1 diversity relative to controls. A few TRBV segments occurring more often in patients than controls included TRBV5-6, TRBV5-1 and TRBV20-1.

About this clonotype: The target antigen is unknown.

Libraries were made from TCR beta cDNA, and they carried unique molecular identifiers. TCRdb reanalysed the PCR reads using MiXCR and keeps one entry per CDR3 protein. This table has about 770,000 distinct CDR3 sequences, more than 45% appearing once. V gave up 0 bases and J gave up 7 bases, with 13 bases separating them. The germline V gene encodes CDR1 LNHNV and CDR2 YYDKDF (reference sequence). This CDR3 is 14 amino acids long. The receptor's source is a girl between 5 and 17 years old with multiple sclerosis. Sequencing used blood. The chain couples TRBV15 to TRBJ2-7; possible D gene TRBD2, 6 bases. The CDR3 sequence: CATSRDKASGEQYF. The CDR3 coding sequence is TGTGCCACCAGCAGAGATAAGGCGAGCGGGGAGCAGTACTTC.